A selection of T cell receptor beta chains follows, all from one sample in a study of blood T cell repertoires in COVID-19. Clones were read by immunoSEQ multiplex PCR, and TCRdb kept only the in-frame ones, dropping some. The data contain 110,000 to 150,000 clones, roughly 85% of them singletons. Sequencing was carried out using PBMCs or T cells enriched from blood (not recorded which). The receptors stem from a man aged 50 to 59 who had recovered from COVID-19. Both conserved end residues are part of each CDR3. A D gene is named only where the DNA matches it firmly.

d_call: TRBD2; j_call: TRBJ2-1; v_call: TRBV9; cdr3_aa: CASSDTSGRDEQFF; cdr3_nt: TGTGCCAGCAGCGACACTAGCGGGAGGGATGAGCAGTTCTTC
d_call: .; j_call: TRBJ2-1; v_call: TRBV7-9; cdr3_aa: CASASGTYNEQFF; cdr3_nt: TGTGCCAGCGCCAGCGGTACCTACAATGAGCAGTTCTTC
d_call: TRBD1; j_call: TRBJ1-6; v_call: TRBV28; cdr3_aa: CASSLQGMGNSPLHF; cdr3_nt: TGTGCCAGTTCCCTACAGGGGATGGGTAATTCACCCCTCCACTTT
d_call: .; j_call: TRBJ1-1; v_call: TRBV7-9; cdr3_aa: CASSLPVYTEAFF; cdr3_nt: TGTGCCAGCAGTCTCCCCGTCTACACTGAAGCTTTCTTT
d_call: TRBD1; j_call: TRBJ2-5; v_call: TRBV6-1; cdr3_aa: CASSEDRGPQETQYF; cdr3_nt: TGTGCCAGCAGTGAGGACAGGGGCCCGCAAGAGACCCAGTACTTC
d_call: TRBD1; j_call: TRBJ2-2; v_call: TRBV5-1; cdr3_aa: CASSRTGGNTGELFF; cdr3_nt: TGCGCCAGCAGCCGGACAGGGGGGAACACCGGGGAGCTGTTTTTT
d_call: .; j_call: TRBJ2-5; v_call: TRBV5-1; cdr3_aa: CASSLFAGQYETQYF; cdr3_nt: TGCGCCAGCAGCTTGTTTGCAGGGCAGTACGAGACCCAGTACTTC
d_call: TRBD1; j_call: TRBJ1-4; v_call: TRBV11-2; cdr3_aa: CASSSLRDRAEKLFF; cdr3_nt: TGTGCCAGCAGCTCCCTCCGGGACAGGGCGGAAAAACTGTTTTTT
d_call: TRBD2; j_call: TRBJ2-1; v_call: TRBV5-8; cdr3_aa: CASSLGLLAGVNEQFF; cdr3_nt: TGTGCCAGCAGCTTGGGGTTACTAGCGGGAGTAAATGAGCAGTTCTTC
d_call: .; j_call: TRBJ1-6; v_call: TRBV14; cdr3_aa: CASSQTRASYNSPLHF; cdr3_nt: TGTGCCAGCAGCCAGACACGTGCCTCCTATAATTCACCCCTCCACTTT
d_call: TRBD1; j_call: TRBJ1-1; v_call: TRBV18; cdr3_aa: CASSPGTGRFNTEAFF; cdr3_nt: TGTGCCAGCTCACCAGGGACAGGGCGATTCAACACTGAAGCTTTCTTT
d_call: .; j_call: TRBJ1-3; v_call: TRBV28; cdr3_aa: CASSLSYLTGPGNTIYF; cdr3_nt: TGTGCCAGCAGTTTATCCTATTTAACAGGGCCTGGAAACACCATATATTTT
d_call: .; j_call: TRBJ1-2; v_call: TRBV11-2; cdr3_aa: CASSLGGDGYTF; cdr3_nt: TGTGCCAGCAGCTTGGGGGGGGATGGCTACACCTTC
d_call: TRBD1; j_call: TRBJ1-4; v_call: TRBV6-2/TRBV6-3; cdr3_aa: CASSYSRAGGAEKLFF; cdr3_nt: TGTGCCAGCAGTTACTCGAGGGCAGGGGGCGCCGAAAAACTGTTTTTT